Below are 9 T cell receptor beta chains sequenced from a single sample in a study of T cells after yellow fever vaccination. In TCRdb, the 5' RACE reads were re-called with MiXCR into one record per CDR3 protein. The sample consists of over 300,000 distinct CDR3 sequences, around 6.8% of them appearing once. This specimen was PBMCs, taken roughly 47 days after the first yellow fever vaccination. These receptor sequences come from a man younger than 35 who received the YFV17D yellow fever vaccine.

This clonotype has a handful of counts. The chain joins TRBV9 to TRBJ1-6, with TRBD1 as a possible D gene (6 bases). Looked up from germline, CDR1 is SGDLS and CDR2 is YYNGEE. The CDR3 spans 15 residues. V lost 5 bases, J lost 6 bases, and 15 bases lay in between. The CDR3 DNA is TGTGCCAGCAGTGCTGAGGGGGGAGGTAATTCACCCCTCCACTTT. The encoded protein is CASSAEGGGNSPLHF.

This clonotype was counted only a few times. The gene calls are TRBV7-3 and TRBJ2-3; D possibly corresponds to TRBD2 (7 bases). The V end lost 8 bases, the J end lost 0 bases, and 15 bases lay between the germline ends. The CDR3 has 15 amino acids. CDR1 SGHTA and CDR2 FQGTGA come from the germline V gene. In DNA, the CDR3 is TGTGCCAGCGGGAGGGGGACTTCTAGCACAGATACGCAGTATTTT. It specifies CASGRGTSSTDTQYF.

This clonotype came up a few times. V usage is TRBV10-3 and J usage is TRBJ1-6, with D possibly matching TRBD1 (5 bases). Trimming pared 6 bases from V and 0 bases from J, leaving 6 bases between. This CDR3 is 14 amino acids long. Germline V gene data show CDR1 as ENHRY and CDR2 as SYGVKD. This CDR3 is CAIRDNSYNSPLHF. The CDR3 DNA reads TGTGCCATCAGGGACAACTCCTATAATTCACCCCTCCACTTT.

This clonotype was detected a few times. The V call is TRBV10-3, the J call TRBJ1-6, with TRBD1 matching over 8 bases. Unmatched junction bases numbered 4, after V lost 5 bases and J lost 10 bases. From germline, CDR1 is ENHRY and CDR2 SYGVKD. The CDR3 runs 13 residues. The CDR3 DNA reads TGTGCCATCAGTTTACAGGGGGAGTCACCCCTCCACTTT. Translating it yields CAISLQGESPLHF.

There are a few counts of this clonotype. The V call is TRBV5-1, the J call TRBJ2-2; no definite D call. V lost 6 bases to trimming and J lost 2 bases, with 5 bases between them. CDR3 length: 12 amino acids. CDR1 is SGHRS, CDR2 YFSETQ, per germline. Here the CDR3 reads CASTFNTGELFF. CDR3 nucleotide sequence: TGCGCCAGCACTTTCAACACCGGGGAGCTGTTTTTT.

V and J are TRBV7-2 and TRBJ1-5; the D is unclear. This CDR3 region has 14 residues. V lost 5 bases and J 3 bases, leaving 11 bases between the germline ends. CDR1 and CDR2 (germline): SGHTA, FQGNSA. CDR3 nucleotide sequence: TGTGCCAGCAGCGTAGTGGGGTACAATCAGCCCCAGCATTTT. Protein sequence: CASSVVGYNQPQHF.

Only a few counts were recorded for this clonotype. This rearrangement joins TRBV5-5 to TRBJ2-1; 11 bases agree with TRBD2. Trimming removed 1 base from V and 7 bases from J; junction bases left unmatched: 4. CDR3 length: 15 residues. Germline CDR1 reads SGHKS; CDR2 reads YYEKEE (reference sequence). CDR3 protein: CASSLRLAGGNEQFF. CDR3 DNA sequence: TGTGCCAGCAGCTTGCGGCTAGCGGGGGGTAATGAGCAGTTCTTC.

This clonotype was seen a single time. Mismatch with germline at one junction end may stem from a read error. For the CDR3, the DNA is TGCTGTGCTTACCGCCTACTAGCGGGGGGCACAGATACGCAGTATTTT. Translated: CCAYRLLAGGTDTQYF. This sequence joins TRBV20-1 and TRBJ2-3, with 11 bases aligning to TRBD2. Germline-derived CDR1 and CDR2 are DFQATT and SNEGSKA (reference sequence). The CDR3 length is 16 residues.

The rearrangement uses TRBV7-2 and TRBJ2-1; a possible D gene is TRBD1 (6 bases). V was clipped by 5 bases and J by 3 bases, with 14 bases between them. The length of the CDR3 is 15 residues. Germline CDR1 and CDR2: SGHTA and FQGNSA. The CDR3 loop is CASSQQAGVYNEQFF. The CDR3 DNA reads as TGTGCCAGCAGCCAACAGGCAGGGGTCTACAATGAGCAGTTCTTC. Filled out from reference TRBV7-2 and TRBJ2-1, the complete variable domain reads GAGVSQSPSNKVTEKGKDVELRCDPISGHTALYWYRQSLGQGLEFLIYFQGNSAPDKSGLPSDRFSAERTGGSVSTLTIQRTQQEDSAVYLCASSQQAGVYNEQFFGPGTRLTVL.